This T cell receptor beta chain was sequenced during a study of shared clonotypes between healthy human individuals. On the study more broadly: Two women and a few men aged 18 to 49 made up the donors. Each donor's CD8 memory used one plate, CD8 naive two, each CD4 subset three.

Germline loops: CDR1 MNHNS, CDR2 SASEGT. V was clipped by 4 bases and J by 7 bases, with 7 bases between them. This CDR3 comprises 11 residues. Several immunoSEQ plates held equal portions of the genomic DNA taken from each subset. The data were produced by immunoSEQ multiplex PCR, yet TCRdb's version contains in-frame clones alone and is incomplete. The data contain approximately 2.1 million clones, 90% to 95% of them singletons. This TCR derives from a man aged 18 to 29 in good health. Some clones in this sample may be carry-over from other donors' samples. Sequencing used naive CD4+ T cells from PBMCs. Subset denoted: CD45RA+ positively selected. The V and J genes are TRBV6-1 and TRBJ1-1; D not certain. CDR3 amino acids: CASSVDLEAFF. The CDR3 nucleotides are TGTGCCAGCAGTGTCGACCTTGAAGCTTTCTTT.